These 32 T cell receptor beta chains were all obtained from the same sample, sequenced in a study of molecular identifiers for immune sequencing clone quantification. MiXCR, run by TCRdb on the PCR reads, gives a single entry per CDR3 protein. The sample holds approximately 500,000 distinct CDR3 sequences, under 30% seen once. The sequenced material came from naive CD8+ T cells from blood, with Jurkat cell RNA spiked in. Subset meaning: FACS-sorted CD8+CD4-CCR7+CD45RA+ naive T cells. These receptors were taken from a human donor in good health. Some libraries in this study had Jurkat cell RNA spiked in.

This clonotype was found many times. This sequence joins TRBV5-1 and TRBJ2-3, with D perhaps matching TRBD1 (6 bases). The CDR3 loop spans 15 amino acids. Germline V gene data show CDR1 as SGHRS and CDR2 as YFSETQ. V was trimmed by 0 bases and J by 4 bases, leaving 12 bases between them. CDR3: CASSLAWGPADTQYF. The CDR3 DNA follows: TGCGCCAGCAGCTTGGCCTGGGGGCCCGCAGATACGCAGTATTTT.

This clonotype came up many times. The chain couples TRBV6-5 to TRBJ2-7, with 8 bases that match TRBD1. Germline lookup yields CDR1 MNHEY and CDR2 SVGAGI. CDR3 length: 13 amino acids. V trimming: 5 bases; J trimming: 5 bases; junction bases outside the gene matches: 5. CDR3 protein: CASSATGVNEQYF. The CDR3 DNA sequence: TGTGCCAGCAGTGCGACAGGGGTTAACGAGCAGTACTTC.

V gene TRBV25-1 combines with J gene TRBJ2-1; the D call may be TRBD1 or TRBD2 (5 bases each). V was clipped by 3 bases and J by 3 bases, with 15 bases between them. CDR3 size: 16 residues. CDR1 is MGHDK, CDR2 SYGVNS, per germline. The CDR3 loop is CASSEGTSHFYNEQFF. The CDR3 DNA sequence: TGTGCCAGCAGTGAGGGGACCTCTCACTTCTACAATGAGCAGTTCTTC. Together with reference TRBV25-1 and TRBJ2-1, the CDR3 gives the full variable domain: EADIYQTPRYLVIGTGKKITLECSQTMGHDKMYWYQQDPGMELHLIHYSYGVNSTEKGDLSSESTVSRIRTEHFPLTLESARPSHTSQYLCASSEGTSHFYNEQFFGPGTRLTVL.

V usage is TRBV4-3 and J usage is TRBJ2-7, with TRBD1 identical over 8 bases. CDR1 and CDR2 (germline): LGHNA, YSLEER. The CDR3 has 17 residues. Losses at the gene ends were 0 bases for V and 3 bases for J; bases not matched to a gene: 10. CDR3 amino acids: CASSQDGPAGGYYEQYF. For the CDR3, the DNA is TGCGCCAGCAGCCAAGATGGGCCGGCAGGGGGCTACTACGAGCAGTACTTC.

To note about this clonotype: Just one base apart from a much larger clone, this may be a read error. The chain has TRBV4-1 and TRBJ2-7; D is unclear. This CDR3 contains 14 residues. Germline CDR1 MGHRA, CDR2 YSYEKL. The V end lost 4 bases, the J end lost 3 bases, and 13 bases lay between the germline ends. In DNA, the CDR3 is TGCGCCAGCAGCCTGAAATGGGTCAACTACGAGCAGTACTTC. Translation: CASSLKWVNYEQYF.

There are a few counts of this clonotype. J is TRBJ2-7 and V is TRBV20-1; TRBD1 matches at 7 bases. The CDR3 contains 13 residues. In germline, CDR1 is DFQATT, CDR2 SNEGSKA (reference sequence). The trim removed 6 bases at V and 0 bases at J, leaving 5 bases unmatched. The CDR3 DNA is TGCAGTGCCGCGGACAGGACCTCCTACGAGCAGTACTTC. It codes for CSAADRTSYEQYF.

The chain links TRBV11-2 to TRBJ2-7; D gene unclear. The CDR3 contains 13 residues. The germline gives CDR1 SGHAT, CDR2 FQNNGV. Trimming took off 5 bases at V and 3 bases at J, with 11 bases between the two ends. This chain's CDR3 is CASSPPARYEQYF. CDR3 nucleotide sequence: TGTGCCAGCAGCCCCCCGGCCCGCTACGAGCAGTACTTC.

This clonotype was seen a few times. Here the CDR3 reads CAIRPGPQETQYF. The CDR3 region has the DNA TGTGCCATCAGACCGGGACCCCAAGAGACCCAGTACTTC. V is TRBV10-3 and J is TRBJ2-5, with D tentatively TRBD1 or TRBD2 (5 bases each). CDR1 and CDR2 from the germline V gene are ENHRY and SYGVKD. Trimming pared 6 bases from V and 1 base from J, leaving 9 bases between. The CDR3 sequence is 13 residues long.

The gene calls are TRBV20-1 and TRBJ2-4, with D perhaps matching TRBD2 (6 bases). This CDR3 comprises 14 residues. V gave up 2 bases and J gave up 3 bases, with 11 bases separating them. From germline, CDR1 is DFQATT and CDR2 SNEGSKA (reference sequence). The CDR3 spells CSARPRRGKNIQYF. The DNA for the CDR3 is TGCAGTGCTAGACCCAGGAGGGGCAAAAACATTCAGTACTTC.

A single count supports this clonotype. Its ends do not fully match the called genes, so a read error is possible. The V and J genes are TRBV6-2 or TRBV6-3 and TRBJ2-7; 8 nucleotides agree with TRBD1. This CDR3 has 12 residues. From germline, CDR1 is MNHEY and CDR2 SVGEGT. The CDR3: CASSYQGAQTTF. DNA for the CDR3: TGTGCCAGCAGTTACCAGGGGGCCCAAACCACCTTC.

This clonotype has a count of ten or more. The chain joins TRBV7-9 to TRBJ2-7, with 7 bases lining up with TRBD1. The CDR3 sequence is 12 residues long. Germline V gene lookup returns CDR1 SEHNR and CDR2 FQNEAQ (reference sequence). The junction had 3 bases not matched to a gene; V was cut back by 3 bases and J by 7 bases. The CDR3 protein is CASSFPGGEQYF. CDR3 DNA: TGTGCCAGCAGCTTTCCAGGGGGAGAGCAGTACTTC.

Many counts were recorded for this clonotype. The chain's CDR3 is CASSLWGYQETQYF. In DNA, the CDR3 is TGTGCCAGCAGTTTATGGGGGTATCAAGAGACCCAGTACTTC. J is TRBJ2-5 and V is TRBV27; the D gene could be TRBD1 or TRBD2 (5 bases each). The CDR3 consists of 14 residues. Germline V gene sequence: CDR1 MNHEY, CDR2 SMNVEV (reference sequence). The germline V and J ends were trimmed by 1 base and 2 bases, with 8 bases remaining between them.

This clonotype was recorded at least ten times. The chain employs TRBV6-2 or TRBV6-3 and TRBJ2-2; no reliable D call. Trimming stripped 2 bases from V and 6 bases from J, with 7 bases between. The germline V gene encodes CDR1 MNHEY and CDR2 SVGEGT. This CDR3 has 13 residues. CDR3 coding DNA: TGTGCCAGCAGTTACGGTGTAGCCGGGGAGCTGTTTTTT. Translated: CASSYGVAGELFF.

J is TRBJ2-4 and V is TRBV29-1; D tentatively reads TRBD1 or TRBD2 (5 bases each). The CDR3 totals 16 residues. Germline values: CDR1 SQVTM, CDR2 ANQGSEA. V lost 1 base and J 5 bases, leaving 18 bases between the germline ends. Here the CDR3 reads CSVEGGAGLGENIQYF. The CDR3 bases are TGCAGCGTTGAAGGAGGGGCAGGGTTGGGTGAAAACATTCAGTACTTC. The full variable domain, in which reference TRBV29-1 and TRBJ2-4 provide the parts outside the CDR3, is SAVISQKPSRDICQRGTSLTIQCQVDSQVTMMFWYRQQPGQSLTLIATANQGSEATYESGFVIDKFPISRPNLTFSTLTVSNMSPEDSSIYLCSVEGGAGLGENIQYFGAGTRLSVL.

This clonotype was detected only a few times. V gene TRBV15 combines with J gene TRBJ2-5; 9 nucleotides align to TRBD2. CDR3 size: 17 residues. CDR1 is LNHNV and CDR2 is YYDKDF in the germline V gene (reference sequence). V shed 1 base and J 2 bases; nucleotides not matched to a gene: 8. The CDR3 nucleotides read TGTGCCACCAGCAGAGTAGGTAGCGGGAGTGAGCAAGAGACCCAGTACTTC. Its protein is CATSRVGSGSEQETQYF.

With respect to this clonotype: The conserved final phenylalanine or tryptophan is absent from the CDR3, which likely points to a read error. The DNA for the CDR3 is TGTGCCAGCTCAGACGGGGGGGACTACTACGAGCAGTACCTC. Translated, it gives CASSDGGDYYEQYL. The rearrangement links TRBV18 to TRBJ2-7; 8 nucleotides align to TRBD2. Germline lookup yields CDR1 KGHSH and CDR2 LQKENI. This CDR3 has 14 amino acids. V was pared by 5 bases and J by 3 bases, with 6 bases of the junction left unmatched.

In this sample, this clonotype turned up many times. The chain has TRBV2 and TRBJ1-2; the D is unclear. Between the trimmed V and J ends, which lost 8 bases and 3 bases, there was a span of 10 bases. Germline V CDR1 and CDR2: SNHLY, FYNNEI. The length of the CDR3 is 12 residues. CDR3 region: CASHDGYYGYTF. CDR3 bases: TGTGCCAGCCATGACGGCTACTATGGCTACACCTTC. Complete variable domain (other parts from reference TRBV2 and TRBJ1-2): EPEVTQTPSHQVTQMGQEVILRCVPISNHLYFYWYRQILGQKVEFLVSFYNNEISEKSEIFDDQFSVERPDGSNFTLKIRSTKLEDSAMYFCASHDGYYGYTFGSGTRLTVV.

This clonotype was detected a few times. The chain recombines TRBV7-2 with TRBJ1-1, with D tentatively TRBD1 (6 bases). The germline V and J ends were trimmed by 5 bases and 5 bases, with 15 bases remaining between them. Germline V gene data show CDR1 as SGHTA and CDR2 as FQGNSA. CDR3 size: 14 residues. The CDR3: CASSRDAGATEAFF. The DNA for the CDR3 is TGTGCCAGCAGCAGAGATGCAGGGGCGACTGAAGCTTTCTTT.

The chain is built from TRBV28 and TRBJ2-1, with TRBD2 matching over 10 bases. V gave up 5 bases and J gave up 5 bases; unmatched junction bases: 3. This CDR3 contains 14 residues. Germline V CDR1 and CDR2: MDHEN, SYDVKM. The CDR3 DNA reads TGTGCCAGCAGTGGACTAGCGGAGAACAATGAGCAGTTCTTC. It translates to CASSGLAENNEQFF.

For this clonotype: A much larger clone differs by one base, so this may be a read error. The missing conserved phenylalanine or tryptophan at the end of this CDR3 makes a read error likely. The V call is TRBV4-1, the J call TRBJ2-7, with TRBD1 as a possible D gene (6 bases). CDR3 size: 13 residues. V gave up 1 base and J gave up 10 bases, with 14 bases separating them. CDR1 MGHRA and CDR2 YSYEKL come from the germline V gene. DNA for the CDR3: TGCGCCAGCAGCCAAGTTAGGGGGAGTGATCAGTACCTC. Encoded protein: CASSQVRGSDQYL.

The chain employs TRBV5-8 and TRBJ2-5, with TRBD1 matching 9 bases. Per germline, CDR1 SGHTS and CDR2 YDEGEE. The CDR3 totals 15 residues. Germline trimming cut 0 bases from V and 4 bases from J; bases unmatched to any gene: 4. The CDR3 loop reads CASSLGTGGSETQYF. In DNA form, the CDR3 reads TGTGCCAGCAGCTTGGGTACAGGGGGCTCAGAGACCCAGTACTTC.

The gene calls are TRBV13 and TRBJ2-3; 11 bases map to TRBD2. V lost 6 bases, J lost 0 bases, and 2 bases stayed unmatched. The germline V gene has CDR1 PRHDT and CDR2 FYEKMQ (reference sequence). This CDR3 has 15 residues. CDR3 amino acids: CASRGLAASTDTQYF. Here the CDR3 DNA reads TGTGCCAGCAGGGGACTAGCGGCAAGCACAGATACGCAGTATTTT.

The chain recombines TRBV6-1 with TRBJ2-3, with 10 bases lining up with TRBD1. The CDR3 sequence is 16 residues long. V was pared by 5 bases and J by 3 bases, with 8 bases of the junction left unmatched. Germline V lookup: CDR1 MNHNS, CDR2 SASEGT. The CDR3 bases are TGTGCCAGCAGTCCTCAGACAGGGGGCTGGACAGATACGCAGTATTTT. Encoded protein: CASSPQTGGWTDTQYF.

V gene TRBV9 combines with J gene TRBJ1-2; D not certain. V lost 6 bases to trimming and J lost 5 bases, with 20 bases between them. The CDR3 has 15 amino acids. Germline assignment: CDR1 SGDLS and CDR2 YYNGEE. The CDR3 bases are TGTGCCAGCACCCCCATCTCCAGAACCTCATATGGCTACACCTTC. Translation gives CASTPISRTSYGYTF.

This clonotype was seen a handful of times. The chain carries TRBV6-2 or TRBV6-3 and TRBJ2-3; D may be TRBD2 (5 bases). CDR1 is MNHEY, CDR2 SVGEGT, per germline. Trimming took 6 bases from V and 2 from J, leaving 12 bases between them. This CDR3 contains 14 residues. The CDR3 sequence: CASRASPPTDTQYF. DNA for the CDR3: TGTGCCAGCAGAGCTAGCCCACCCACAGATACGCAGTATTTT.

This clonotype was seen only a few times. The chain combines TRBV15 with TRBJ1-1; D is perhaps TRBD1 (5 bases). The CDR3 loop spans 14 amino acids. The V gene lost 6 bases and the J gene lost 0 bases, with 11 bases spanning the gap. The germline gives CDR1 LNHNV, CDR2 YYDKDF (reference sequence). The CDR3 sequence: CATSGDHLNTEAFF. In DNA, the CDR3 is TGTGCCACCAGTGGGGACCACCTGAACACTGAAGCTTTCTTT.

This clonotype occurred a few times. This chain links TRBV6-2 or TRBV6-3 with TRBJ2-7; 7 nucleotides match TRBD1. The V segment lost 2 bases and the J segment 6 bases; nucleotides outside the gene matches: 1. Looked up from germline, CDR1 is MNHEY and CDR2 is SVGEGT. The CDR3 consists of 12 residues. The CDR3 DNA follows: TGTGCCAGCAGTTACGGGACAGTCGAGCAGTACTTC. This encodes CASSYGTVEQYF.

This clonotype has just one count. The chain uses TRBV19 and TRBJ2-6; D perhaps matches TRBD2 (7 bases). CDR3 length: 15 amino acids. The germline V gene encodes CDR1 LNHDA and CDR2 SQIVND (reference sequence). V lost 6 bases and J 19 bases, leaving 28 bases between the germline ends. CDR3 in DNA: TGTGCCAGTAGCCTAACAGGGAGCGGGGCCAACGCCCTCACTTTC. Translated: CASSLTGSGANALTF.

In nucleotides, the CDR3 is TGTGCCAGCAGCTTTCTCCAGGGTACCACCGGGGAGCTGTTTTTT. Protein product: CASSFLQGTTGELFF. The chain recombines TRBV7-2 with TRBJ2-2; a weak D match, TRBD1 (5 bases). V was shortened by 3 bases and J by 4 bases, with 12 bases between the two germline ends. The germline V gene encodes CDR1 SGHTA and CDR2 FQGNSA. The CDR3 extends over 15 amino acids.

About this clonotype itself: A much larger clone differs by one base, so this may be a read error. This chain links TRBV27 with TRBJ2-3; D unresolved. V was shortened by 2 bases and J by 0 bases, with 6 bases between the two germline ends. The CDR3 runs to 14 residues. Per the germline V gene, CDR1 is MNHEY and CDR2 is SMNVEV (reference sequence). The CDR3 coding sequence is TGTGCCAGCAGTTTAATCTCTAGCACAGATACGCAGTATTTT. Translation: CASSLISSTDTQYF.

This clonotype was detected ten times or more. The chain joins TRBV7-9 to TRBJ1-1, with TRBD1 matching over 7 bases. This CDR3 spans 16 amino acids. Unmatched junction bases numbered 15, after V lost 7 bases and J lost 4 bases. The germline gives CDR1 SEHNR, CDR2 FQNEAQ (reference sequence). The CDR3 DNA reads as TGTGCCAGCAAATCGGCAGGGGGGAAGTTAGGCACTGAAGCTTTCTTT. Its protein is CASKSAGGKLGTEAFF.

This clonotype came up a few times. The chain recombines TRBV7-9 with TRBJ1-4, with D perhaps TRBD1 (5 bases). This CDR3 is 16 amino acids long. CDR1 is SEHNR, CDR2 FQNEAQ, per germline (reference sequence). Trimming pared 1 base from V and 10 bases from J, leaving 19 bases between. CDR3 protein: CASSLDEWGPAGKLFF. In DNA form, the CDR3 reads TGTGCCAGCAGCTTAGACGAGTGGGGCCCTGCGGGAAAACTGTTTTTT.